Presented here are 5 T cell receptor beta chains from one specimen sequenced in a study of OX40 agonist ivuxolimab in advanced cancers. This table comes from immunoSEQ multiplex PCR, and its TCRdb copy is limited to in-frame clones, with some not included. The sample gives 30,000 to 35,000 clones, 81% of which show up once; 1.3% to 1.5% is in the top ten. The material was CD4+ or CD8+ T cells sorted from blood, obtained in a trial of the OX40 agonist ivuxolimab. These receptors were taken from an adult with an advanced solid tumor such as melanoma, head and neck, liver or kidney cancer.

This clone was seen a handful of times. The chain is built from TRBV7-9 and TRBJ1-2, with 8 bases lining up with TRBD1. Trimming removed 7 bases from V and 7 bases from J; junction bases left unmatched: 8. The germline CDR1 and CDR2 sequences are SEHNR and FQNEAQ (reference sequence). The CDR3 contains 13 residues. CDR3 protein: CASISQGGRGYTF. CDR3 nucleotide sequence: TGTGCCAGCATCTCACAGGGGGGACGTGGCTACACCTTC.

This clone was found once. The CDR3 end shows no conserved phenylalanine or tryptophan, and so a read error is likely. The DNA is left out, because the CDR3 cannot be placed on it with certainty; the CDR3 is given as TCRdb lists it. The V call is TRBV18, the J call TRBJ2-7; the listed D gene, TRBD2, was not tested against the DNA. From its first to its last residue, the CDR3 has 9 amino acids. CDR1 is KGHSH and CDR2 is LQKENI in the germline V gene. The chain's CDR3 is CASSPGRGG.

J is TRBJ1-1 and V is TRBV6-1; D gene ambiguous. CDR1 is MNHNS, CDR2 SASEGT, per germline. Trimming took 4 bases from V and 0 from J, leaving 9 bases between them. The CDR3 is 14 amino acids. The DNA for the CDR3 is TGTGCCAGCAGTGTAGACTTACTGAACACTGAAGCTTTCTTT. It codes for CASSVDLLNTEAFF.

The chain recombines TRBV27 with TRBJ1-5; tentatively, D is TRBD1 (6 bases). V dropped 6 bases and J dropped 3 bases, with 9 bases sitting between them. There are 13 residues in the CDR3. Germline loops: CDR1 MNHEY, CDR2 SMNVEV (reference sequence). This chain's CDR3 is CASSGQYNQPQHF. The CDR3 nucleotides read TGTGCCAGCAGCGGACAGTACAATCAGCCCCAGCATTTT.

The chain joins TRBV5-1 to TRBJ1-2; tentative D call: TRBD1 (5 bases). This CDR3 has 14 amino acids. CDR1 and CDR2 from the germline V gene are SGHRS and YFSETQ. V was cut by 0 bases and J by 5 bases, with 11 bases left in between. This CDR3 is CASSLDRGWYGYTF. The DNA of the CDR3 is TGCGCCAGCAGCTTGGACCGGGGGTGGTATGGCTACACCTTC.